A single sample is the source of the 12 T cell receptor beta chains below, sequenced in a study of T cell changes during pregnancy in multiple sclerosis. Using immunoSEQ multiplex PCR, the repertoire was profiled, and TCRdb retains in-frame clones only, with some absent. The sample comprises about 64,000 clones, roughly 92% of which are singletons, and more than 1.3% rests with the top ten. This specimen was peripheral blood, taken in the second trimester of pregnancy. The source of these receptors is a female donor with multiple sclerosis, enrolled in a pregnancy study.

This clone was found a few times. The chain is built from TRBV6-5 and TRBJ2-7; 7 nucleotides align to TRBD1. The J segment lost 4 bases and the V segment lost 8 bases, leaving 8 bases of the junction unmatched. Germline V CDR1 and CDR2: MNHEY, SVGAGI. This CDR3 spans 13 amino acids. CDR3 nucleotide sequence: TGTGCCAGCGCAAGGGACAGCTTGTACGAGCAGTACTTC. Its protein is CASARDSLYEQYF.

The DNA for the CDR3 is TGTGCCAGCAGCTTTATGGGCACCAGCTCCTATAATTCACCCCTCCACTTT. Amino acid sequence: CASSFMGTSSYNSPLHF. The chain carries TRBV5-6 and TRBJ1-6; D unresolved. Trimming left V 2 bases short and J 0 bases short, with 12 bases between. The length of the CDR3 is 17 residues. Germline V gene sequence: CDR1 SGHDT, CDR2 YYEEEE.

The chain uses TRBV19 and TRBJ2-7; a possible D gene is TRBD1 (6 bases). Germline V gene data show CDR1 as LNHDA and CDR2 as SQIVND (reference sequence). V was shortened by 5 bases and J by 2 bases, with 13 bases between the two germline ends. The CDR3 consists of 14 residues. The CDR3 is CASSSGHPPYEQYF. CDR3 coding DNA: TGTGCCAGTAGTTCGGGACATCCACCCTACGAGCAGTACTTC.

The chain carries TRBV5-1 and TRBJ1-4, with 7 bases lining up with TRBD1. The trim removed 0 bases at V and 4 bases at J, leaving 6 bases unmatched. The germline V gene encodes CDR1 SGHRS and CDR2 YFSETQ. The CDR3 is 16 amino acids. Here the CDR3 DNA reads TGCGCCAGCAGCTTGGCCGGGAGGGGGCGTAATGAAAAACTGTTTTTT. It encodes CASSLAGRGRNEKLFF.

This chain uses TRBV4-1 with TRBJ2-2; weak D call: TRBD1 (7 bases). The CDR3 runs 15 residues. Germline-derived CDR1 and CDR2 are MGHRA and YSYEKL. V was trimmed by 3 bases and J by 6 bases, leaving 14 bases between them. Here the CDR3 reads CASSHRQGLAGELFF. CDR3 sequence (DNA): TGCGCCAGCAGCCACCGACAGGGACTCGCCGGGGAGCTGTTTTTT.

This clone turned up a few times. V gene TRBV19 combines with J gene TRBJ1-5; TRBD1 agrees at 9 bases. CDR1 is LNHDA, CDR2 SQIVND, per germline (reference sequence). The CDR3 is 15 residues long. V lost 7 bases, J lost 7 bases, and 11 bases stayed unmatched. As DNA, the CDR3 is TGTGCCAGTAACGACCCAGGACAGGGGAAACAGCCCCAGCATTTT. Its protein product is CASNDPGQGKQPQHF. Full variable domain (remainder filled in from reference TRBV19 and TRBJ1-5): DGGITQSPKYLFRKEGQNVTLSCEQNLNHDAMYWYRQDPGQGLRLIYYSQIVNDFQKGDIAEGYSVSREKKESFPLTVTSAQKNPTAFYLCASNDPGQGKQPQHFGDGTRLSIL.

V is TRBV10-1 and J is TRBJ2-2, with TRBD2 identical over 14 bases. Germline CDR1 and CDR2: WNHNN and SYGVQD (reference sequence). This CDR3 comprises 18 residues. V trimming: 6 bases; J trimming: 1 base; junction bases outside the gene matches: 7. The CDR3 nucleotides read TGCGCCAGCAGCTACTCCGGACTAGCGGGAGGGAACACCGGGGAGCTGTTTTTT. Translation: CASSYSGLAGGNTGELFF.

This clone has just one count. The gene calls are TRBV28 and TRBJ1-1, with D perhaps TRBD1 (6 bases). Germline values: CDR1 MDHEN, CDR2 SYDVKM. The CDR3 consists of 14 residues. V dropped 5 bases and J dropped 3 bases, with 13 bases sitting between them. The CDR3 nucleotides read TGTGCCAGCAGTACCCGACAGGATGACACTGAAGCTTTCTTT. Its translation is CASSTRQDDTEAFF.

As concerns this clone: Other DNA variants within this sample encode the same CDR3. The gene calls are TRBV2 and TRBJ2-7, with 9 bases aligning to TRBD1. The CDR3 has 14 amino acids. Germline CDR1 is SNHLY and CDR2 is FYNNEI. V lost 4 bases, J lost 2 bases, and 3 bases stayed unmatched. In DNA form, the CDR3 reads TGTGCCAGCAGTGTCAACAGGGGGCCCTACGAGCAGTACTTC. Amino acid sequence: CASSVNRGPYEQYF. Full variable domain (remainder filled in from reference TRBV2 and TRBJ2-7): EPEVTQTPSHQVTQMGQEVILRCVPISNHLYFYWYRQILGQKVEFLVSFYNNEISEKSEIFDDQFSVERPDGSNFTLKIRSTKLEDSAMYFCASSVNRGPYEQYFGPGTRLTVT.

The genes are TRBV30 and TRBJ2-6; the D gene is possibly TRBD2 (6 bases). This CDR3 has 17 amino acids. Germline CDR1 reads GTSNPN; CDR2 reads SVGIG (reference sequence). The V and J ends lost 4 bases and 2 bases respectively, with 18 bases between them. The CDR3 nucleotides are TGTGCCTGGACGCGGGGCAGGGCAAAGGCTGGGGCCAACGTCCTGACTTTC. It encodes CAWTRGRAKAGANVLTF.

The table lists this clone with a count of one. The V call is TRBV18, the J call TRBJ1-1; D uncertain. Deletions cut 0 bases from V and 0 bases from J, with 5 bases between. CDR3 length: 14 amino acids. The germline CDR1 and CDR2 sequences are KGHSH and LQKENI. The CDR3 spells CASSPPSVNTEAFF. In DNA, the CDR3 is TGTGCCAGCTCACCACCGTCAGTGAACACTGAAGCTTTCTTT. The full variable domain, rest sourced from reference TRBV18 and TRBJ1-1, is NAGVMQNPRHLVRRRGQEARLRCSPMKGHSHVYWYRQLPEEGLKFMVYLQKENIIDESGMPKERFSAEFPKEGPSILRIQQVVRGDSAAYFCASSPPSVNTEAFFGQGTRLTVV.

The chain employs TRBV19 and TRBJ2-1; 11 bases match TRBD2. The germline V gene encodes CDR1 LNHDA and CDR2 SQIVND (reference sequence). Germline trimming cut 3 bases from V and 3 bases from J; bases unmatched to any gene: 13. This CDR3 region has 19 residues. The CDR3 DNA reads as TGTGCCAGTAGTATTCTTCGTAGCGGGAGGGCTGAAATCTACAATGAGCAGTTCTTC. Protein sequence: CASSILRSGRAEIYNEQFF.